This TCR beta chain was recorded in a study of T cells after yellow fever vaccination. A remark on this clonotype: Its antigen is not identified.

Findings and caveats of the study: Most primary-vaccination clones recurred post-booster (more than 95% CD4, 88% CD8).

Trimming shortened V by 0 bases and J by 9 bases, and 9 bases separated the two germline ends. The CDR3 loop spans 12 amino acids. Germline CDR1 is DFQATT and CDR2 is SNEGSKA (reference sequence). Each CDR3 protein is one row after TCRdb ran MiXCR on the 5' RACE reads. The data contain 68,000 or so distinct CDR3 sequences, approximately 7% of them seen just once; the ten biggest clones take up more than 35%. This clonotype was obtained from a man aged 18 to 29 who received the YFV17D yellow fever vaccine. The V and J genes are TRBV20-1 and TRBJ1-3; D is uncertain. This specimen was CD8+ T cells sorted from PBMCs, taken around 45 days after the first yellow fever vaccination. The CDR3 coding sequence is TGCAGTGCTAGAGATGGGAGCGGCACCATATATTTT. This codes for CSARDGSGTIYF.